The 11 T cell receptor beta chains in this list originate from one sample, sequenced in a study of blood T cell repertoires in COVID-19. Measured with immunoSEQ multiplex PCR; TCRdb has only the in-frame clones, and not every one. The sample lists tens of thousands of clones; 87% were seen once. Sequencing was performed on peripheral blood. The receptor set was obtained from a human donor with active COVID-19. The donor label of this sample is uncertain.

The chain carries TRBV7-3 and TRBJ2-1; 8 bases fit TRBD2. The V and J ends lost 4 bases and 2 bases, in that order; junction bases with no gene match: 7. This CDR3 has 16 residues. Germline V gene lookup returns CDR1 SGHTA and CDR2 FQGTGA. The CDR3 region is CASSSQSGGPYNEQFF. Here the CDR3 DNA reads TGTGCCAGCAGCTCCCAGAGCGGGGGTCCCTACAATGAGCAGTTCTTC.

In the case of this clone: One junction end disagrees with the germline gene, perhaps due to a read error. J is TRBJ2-2 and V is TRBV7-7; D ambiguous. The CDR3 contains 14 residues. Germline CDR1 and CDR2: SSHAT and FNYEAQ (reference sequence). CDR3 loop: CASSPTTETGELFF. In DNA form, the CDR3 reads TGTGCTAGCAGCCCAACCACAGAGACCGGGGAGCTGTTTTTT.

The CDR3 loop is CASRGLRGSSTDTQYF. The CDR3 coding sequence is TGTGCCAGTAGGGGCCTCAGGGGGTCTAGCACAGATACGCAGTATTTT. This chain connects TRBV19 to TRBJ2-3, with 7 bases matching TRBD1. The germline V gene encodes CDR1 LNHDA and CDR2 SQIVND (reference sequence). V was clipped by 6 bases and J by 0 bases; unmatched bases: 9. The CDR3 is 16 amino acids. The variable domain in full, completed from reference TRBV19 and TRBJ2-3, reads DGGITQSPKYLFRKEGQNVTLSCEQNLNHDAMYWYRQDPGQGLRLIYYSQIVNDFQKGDIAEGYSVSREKKESFPLTVTSAQKNPTAFYLCASRGLRGSSTDTQYFGPGTRLTVL.

The rearrangement links TRBV7-3 to TRBJ2-2, with 7 positions matching TRBD2. Germline lookup yields CDR1 SGHTA and CDR2 FQGTGA. V trimming: 5 bases; J trimming: 4 bases; junction bases outside the gene matches: 19. CDR3 length: 19 amino acids. The CDR3 DNA reads TGTGCCAGCAGCCCAGAATTAAGAACCAGCGGGGAATTCACCGGGGAGCTGTTTTTT. Its protein is CASSPELRTSGEFTGELFF.

The rearrangement links TRBV11-3 to TRBJ2-5, with D perhaps matching TRBD1 (5 bases). Trimming left V 5 bases short and J 4 bases short, with 11 bases between. The CDR3 consists of 13 residues. CDR1 and CDR2 from the germline V gene are SGHNT and YENEEA. CDR3 sequence reads: CASSQGVRETQYF. Here the CDR3 DNA reads TGTGCCAGCAGCCAAGGGGTGCGAGAGACCCAGTACTTC.

V gene TRBV5-4 combines with J gene TRBJ2-1; tentatively, D is TRBD1 (6 bases). Between the trimmed V and J ends, which lost 4 bases and 7 bases, there was a span of 12 bases. The germline CDR1 and CDR2 sequences are SGHNT and YYREEE (reference sequence). This CDR3 comprises 13 residues. CDR3 in amino acids: CASSELQGNEQFF. CDR3 nucleotides: TGTGCCAGCAGCGAGTTGCAGGGGAATGAGCAGTTCTTC.

The J gene is TRBJ2-3, the V gene TRBV4-3; TRBD2 matches at 12 bases. CDR1 and CDR2 (germline): LGHNA, YSLEER. CDR3 length: 17 residues. Unmatched junction bases numbered 7, after V lost 1 base and J lost 5 bases. Here the CDR3 DNA reads TGCGCCAGCAGCCAAGCTCCTAGCGGGGGGGCCGAAGATACGCAGTATTTT. This gives the protein CASSQAPSGGAEDTQYF.

This clone has just a few counts. The rearrangement uses TRBV5-1 and TRBJ1-6, with TRBD1 identical over 7 bases. J lost 11 bases, V lost 5 bases, and 7 bases had no gene match. The CDR3 covers 13 residues. CDR1 is SGHRS, CDR2 YFSETQ, per germline. The CDR3: CASRPPGGTPLHF. CDR3 bases: TGCGCCAGCAGGCCCCCAGGGGGAACACCCCTCCACTTT.

V and J are TRBV7-9 and TRBJ1-2, with TRBD1 as a possible D gene (6 bases). Trimming took off 0 bases at V and 8 bases at J, with 10 bases between the two ends. There are 13 residues in the CDR3. Germline loops: CDR1 SEHNR, CDR2 FQNEAQ (reference sequence). CDR3 region: CASSLARGSGYTF. The CDR3 nucleotides read TGTGCCAGCAGCTTAGCCAGGGGATCCGGCTACACCTTC.

The V and J genes are TRBV19 and TRBJ1-4; 7 nucleotides align to TRBD1. With V trimmed by 10 bases and J by 3 bases, 11 bases remained unmatched. Germline assignment: CDR1 LNHDA and CDR2 SQIVND (reference sequence). This CDR3 is built from 15 residues. Here the CDR3 DNA reads TGTGCCACCCGAGACAGGGTCGGGGCTAATGAAAAACTGTTTTTT. Translating gives CATRDRVGANEKLFF. Drawing the rest from reference TRBV19 and TRBJ1-4, the complete variable domain is DGGITQSPKYLFRKEGQNVTLSCEQNLNHDAMYWYRQDPGQGLRLIYYSQIVNDFQKGDIAEGYSVSREKKESFPLTVTSAQKNPTAFYLCATRDRVGANEKLFFGSGTQLSVL.

The chain is built from TRBV5-8 and TRBJ2-7, with a weak D call TRBD1 (6 bases). The V end lost 4 bases, the J end lost 2 bases, and 13 bases lay between the germline ends. Germline CDR1 SGHTS, CDR2 YDEGEE. The CDR3 runs 14 residues. The CDR3 here is CASSTTQGPYEQYF. CDR3 in DNA: TGTGCCAGCAGCACCACACAGGGACCCTACGAGCAGTACTTC.